This entry lists 9 T cell receptor beta chains sequenced from one sample in a study of T-cell reconstitution after alpha-beta-depleted transplantation in children. Preparing the TCRbeta library involved the use of unique molecular identifiers. Each CDR3 protein is one row after TCRdb ran MiXCR on the PCR reads. The table lists 600,000 to 700,000 distinct CDR3 sequences, around 14% of them singletons. The source was PBMCs, collected before TCRalphabeta/CD19-depleted stem cell transplant. The receptors come from a girl aged 2 to 9 with congenital amegakaryocytic thrombocytopenia, due to receive a stem cell transplant.

This clonotype was seen ten or more times. The V call is TRBV20-1, the J call TRBJ2-5; the D gene is possibly TRBD1 (5 bases). Trimming stripped 4 bases from V and 5 bases from J, with 14 bases between. The CDR3 is 13 amino acids. Germline assignment: CDR1 DFQATT and CDR2 SNEGSKA (reference sequence). The CDR3 reads CSAKVGRVETQYF. The CDR3, as DNA: TGCAGTGCTAAGGTGGGGCGAGTGGAGACCCAGTACTTC.

This clonotype has ten or more counts. The CDR3 nucleotides are TGCGCCAGCAGCTTGCAAGCACCCGACAATGAGCAGTTCTTC. Its translation: CASSLQAPDNEQFF. V is TRBV5-1 and J is TRBJ2-1; the D is unclear. Trimming removed 1 base from V and 5 bases from J, with 10 bases in between. The CDR3 contains 14 residues. Germline V lookup: CDR1 SGHRS, CDR2 YFSETQ.

The chain couples TRBV10-3 to TRBJ2-3; 15 bases are a match to TRBD2. From germline, CDR1 is ENHRY and CDR2 SYGVKD. V lost 6 bases to trimming and J lost 2 bases; unmatched junction nucleotides: 3. This CDR3 is 16 amino acids long. CDR3 in amino acids: CAISGTSGRLTDTQYF. The CDR3 nucleotides are TGTGCCATCAGCGGGACTAGCGGGAGGCTCACAGATACGCAGTATTTT.

This clonotype was counted ten times or more. This sequence joins TRBV7-9 and TRBJ2-5; D is possibly TRBD1 (5 bases). The CDR3 consists of 17 residues. The V end lost 6 bases, the J end lost 0 bases, and 20 bases lay between the germline ends. Germline loops: CDR1 SEHNR, CDR2 FQNEAQ (reference sequence). CDR3 in amino acids: CASRGEQPSLNQETQYF. DNA of the CDR3: TGTGCCAGCAGAGGGGAACAGCCCTCACTAAACCAAGAGACCCAGTACTTC.

The chain employs TRBV6-4 and TRBJ1-5; the D gene is possibly TRBD1 (5 bases). Germline V gene data show CDR1 as MRHNA and CDR2 as SNTAGT. V shed 3 bases and J shed 5 bases, with 17 bases lying between them. The CDR3 length is 16 residues. CDR3 DNA: TGTGCCAGCAGTGAAAGGATTAGCCAGGGTGATCAGCCCCAGCATTTT. Translating gives CASSERISQGDQPQHF.

This clonotype has ten or more counts. The chain carries TRBV29-1 and TRBJ2-7, with 7 bases matching TRBD1. Germline V CDR1 and CDR2: SQVTM, ANQGSEA. V lost 5 bases to trimming and J lost 4 bases; unmatched junction nucleotides: 5. This CDR3 comprises 12 residues. The CDR3 sequence: CSVRRQGYEQYF. The CDR3 bases are TGCAGCGTTAGGCGACAGGGATACGAGCAGTACTTC.

This clonotype occurred a few times. The rearrangement links TRBV20-1 to TRBJ2-1; D remains unclear. V lost 6 bases and J 0 bases, leaving 9 bases between the germline ends. Germline V gene sequence: CDR1 DFQATT, CDR2 SNEGSKA (reference sequence). This CDR3 has 13 residues. The CDR3 DNA follows: TGCAGTGCCGAGAGGAGCTCCTACAATGAGCAGTTCTTC. Amino acids: CSAERSSYNEQFF.

The chain combines TRBV15 with TRBJ2-3; D gene unclear. Trimming took off 1 base at V and 3 bases at J, with 5 bases between the two ends. The CDR3 covers 13 residues. Germline V gene data show CDR1 as LNHNV and CDR2 as YYDKDF (reference sequence). CDR3 protein: CATSRAGTDTQYF. The CDR3 DNA reads TGTGCCACCAGCAGAGCTGGAACAGATACGCAGTATTTT.

This clonotype was seen repeatedly, ten times or more. The V call is TRBV12-1, the J call TRBJ1-1. TRBV12-1 is shown as a pseudogene. The CDR3 covers 10 residues. The CDR3 region has the DNA TGTGCCAGCAGCTCGCCGGAAGCTTTCTTT. Translated, it gives CASSSPEAFF.